This T cell receptor beta chain was sequenced in a study of Ad26.COV2.S vaccination and SARS-CoV-2 variants. Generated by immunoSEQ multiplex PCR, the TCRdb table keeps only in-frame clones and is missing some. The sample shows a few hundred thousand clones, around 90% of them seen only once. This clone was seen a few times. Germline V gene data show CDR1 as KGHSH and CDR2 as LQKENI. The CDR3 covers 16 residues. Trimming took 2 bases from V and 6 from J; bases not matched to a gene: 11. Treatment denoted: around 19 received Ad26.COV2.S at low or high dose, single or two shots; about 5 received placebo; per-sample allocation not given. Sampling occurred on day 63 after the first vaccine or placebo injection.

The clonotype originates from a person between 18 and 60 years old who received the Ad26.COV2.S COVID-19 vaccine or a placebo. The source was peripheral blood, collected in a trial of Ad26.COV2.S vaccine versus placebo. The chain combines TRBV18 with TRBJ2-7; 9 nucleotides match TRBD1. DNA of the CDR3: TGTGCCAGCTCACCAAATTCCGGGACAGGGACGGTCGAGCAGTACTTC. Translation gives CASSPNSGTGTVEQYF.